These 20 T cell receptor beta chains were all obtained from the same sample, sequenced in a study of T-cell memory formation after mild COVID-19. One entry per CDR3 protein results from TCRdb running MiXCR on the 5' RACE reads. The data show roughly 110,000 distinct CDR3 sequences, over 15% seen once. The sample taken for sequencing was PBMCs or a T cell subset sorted from them (not recorded which). These receptor sequences come from an adult woman who had mild COVID-19 (a few samples of this study predate the infection). Cell type and time point are not known.

This clonotype was observed many times. The J gene is TRBJ1-6, the V gene TRBV7-3; D not resolved. The V and J ends lost 9 bases and 0 bases respectively, with 24 bases between them. Germline lookup yields CDR1 SGHTA and CDR2 FQGTGA. This CDR3 contains 19 residues. The CDR3 DNA is TGTGCCAGAAATGGGTGGAACAGCCACTCCAGCTCCTATAATTCACCCCTCCACTTT. Translated, it gives CARNGWNSHSSSYNSPLHF.

This clonotype turned up a few times. Sequence at one end of the junction differs from germline and may be a read error. CDR3 DNA sequence: TGTGCCAGCAGTCAAGATCCCTTACTAGCCCCCAGGGAGACCCAGTACTTC. It is translated as CASSQDPLLAPRETQYF. V is TRBV3-1 and J is TRBJ2-5, with TRBD2 as a possible D gene (6 bases). CDR3 length equals 17 residues. Germline CDR1 is LGHDT and CDR2 is YNNKEL (reference sequence).

In its sample, this clonotype was seen a few times. The V call is TRBV6-2 or TRBV6-3, the J call TRBJ2-4, with TRBD2 matching over 9 bases. The CDR3 spans 16 residues. V lost 5 bases to trimming and J lost 8 bases; unmatched junction nucleotides: 13. CDR1 and CDR2 from the germline V gene are MNHEY and SVGEGT. Here the CDR3 DNA reads TGTGCCAGCAGTCCAACCCTTAGCGGGAGAAGGGACATTCAGTACTTC. As protein: CASSPTLSGRRDIQYF.

This clonotype has just a few counts. The chain has TRBV6-6 and TRBJ1-2; 7 nucleotides agree with TRBD1. The CDR3 spans 13 residues. Trimming cost V 7 bases and J 1 base; bases outside gene matches: 3. Germline CDR1 reads MNHNY; CDR2 reads SVGAGI (reference sequence). CDR3 sequence reads: CASTQGVNYGYTF. CDR3 DNA sequence: TGTGCCAGCACGCAGGGGGTTAACTATGGCTACACCTTC.

The table lists this clonotype with a few counts. The chain carries TRBV7-9 and TRBJ1-4; TRBD1 might be the D (5 bases). The V and J ends lost 5 bases and 4 bases respectively, with 17 bases between them. CDR3 length: 16 residues. Per the germline V gene, CDR1 is SEHNR and CDR2 is FQNEAQ (reference sequence). CDR3 sequence reads: CASSPTVTVHNEKLFF. The CDR3 region has the DNA TGTGCCAGCAGCCCCACCGTGACAGTGCATAATGAAAAACTGTTTTTT.

This clonotype came up a few times. The rearrangement uses TRBV6-5 and TRBJ2-3; 8 nucleotides match TRBD2. Losses at the gene ends were 5 bases for V and 0 bases for J; bases not matched to a gene: 10. Germline V gene sequence: CDR1 MNHEY, CDR2 SVGAGI. The CDR3 has 17 amino acids. CDR3 in DNA: TGTGCCAGCAGTCAGTATTTCGGGGGGGGGAGCACAGATACGCAGTATTTT. Its translation is CASSQYFGGGSTDTQYF.

The chain combines TRBV5-6 with TRBJ2-1; TRBD1 aligns across 8 bases. V was pared by 0 bases and J by 1 base, with 3 bases of the junction left unmatched. Per germline, CDR1 SGHDT and CDR2 YYEEEE. This CDR3 region has 16 residues. The CDR3 bases are TGTGCCAGCAGCTTGGGCAGGGGGCGATCCTACAATGAGCAGTTCTTC. It codes for CASSLGRGRSYNEQFF.

This clonotype was counted only a few times. The chain is built from TRBV4-3 and TRBJ2-2; 8 bases are a match to TRBD1. The CDR3 runs to 17 residues. Per germline, CDR1 LGHNA and CDR2 YSLEER. J lost 6 bases, V lost 4 bases, and 13 bases had no gene match. CDR3 loop: CASSPPGQVVGAGELFF. The CDR3 coding sequence is TGCGCCAGCAGCCCACCGGGACAGGTTGTGGGAGCCGGGGAGCTGTTTTTT.

J is TRBJ1-1 and V is TRBV11-2, with D hard to call. Germline assignment: CDR1 SGHAT and CDR2 FQNNGV. V lost 4 bases, J lost 3 bases, and 6 bases lay in between. This CDR3 is built from 12 residues. CDR3 amino acids: CASSSLYTEAFF. CDR3 coding DNA: TGTGCCAGCAGCTCTCTGTACACTGAAGCTTTCTTT.

This clonotype came up a few times. J is TRBJ2-7 and V is TRBV27, with D hard to call. Trimming pared 3 bases from V and 5 bases from J, leaving 8 bases between. From germline, CDR1 is MNHEY and CDR2 SMNVEV (reference sequence). The CDR3 is 12 amino acids. CDR3 amino acids: CASSLGRNEQYF. The CDR3, as DNA: TGTGCCAGCAGTTTGGGTAGGAACGAGCAGTACTTC.

This clonotype appeared a few times. The gene calls are TRBV29-1 and TRBJ2-7; D may match TRBD1 or TRBD2 (5 bases each). This CDR3 spans 13 amino acids. V lost 4 bases, J lost 3 bases, and 13 bases lay in between. Germline CDR1 SQVTM, CDR2 ANQGSEA. Written as DNA, the CDR3 is TGCAGCGTTGCCCCCGGGGCAATCTACGAGCAGTACTTC. The encoded protein is CSVAPGAIYEQYF.

The chain combines TRBV7-9 with TRBJ2-1, with D maybe TRBD1 (5 bases). Trimming stripped 5 bases from V and 10 bases from J, with 15 bases between. Germline-derived CDR1 and CDR2 are SEHNR and FQNEAQ (reference sequence). CDR3 length: 13 residues. CDR3 DNA sequence: TGTGCCAGCAGCCCGACCACTGGACACGAGCAGTTCTTC. This sequence encodes CASSPTTGHEQFF.

Only a few counts were recorded for this clonotype. This CDR3 reads CASSVASYQETQYF. CDR3 bases: TGTGCCAGCAGCGTAGCGAGCTACCAAGAGACCCAGTACTTC. The chain has TRBV9 and TRBJ2-5; D unresolved. This CDR3 is built from 14 residues. Trimming took 0 bases from V and 0 from J, leaving 6 bases between them. Germline loops: CDR1 SGDLS, CDR2 YYNGEE.

This clonotype was counted only a few times. The chain carries TRBV7-2 and TRBJ2-1; 7 bases fit TRBD2. The ends lost 1 base at V and 3 bases at J; junction bases unmatched: 3. The CDR3 covers 15 residues. Germline V gives CDR1 SGHTA, CDR2 FQGNSA. This CDR3 reads CASSLGTSVYNEQFF. In DNA form, the CDR3 reads TGTGCCAGCAGCTTAGGAACTAGCGTCTACAATGAGCAGTTCTTC.

This clonotype has a handful of counts. The rearrangement links TRBV30 to TRBJ2-3; no clear D gene. The germline CDR1 and CDR2 sequences are GTSNPN and SVGIG (reference sequence). CDR3 length: 14 residues. Trimming removed 4 bases at V and 0 bases at J, with 11 bases between. CDR3 nucleotide sequence: TGTGCCTGGAATGCCGGCGTCAGCACAGATACGCAGTATTTT. It codes for CAWNAGVSTDTQYF.

This clonotype was observed a handful of times. The chain combines TRBV24-1 with TRBJ2-3, with 7 bases fitting TRBD1. The V and J ends lost 9 bases and 2 bases, in that order; junction bases with no gene match: 10. The germline CDR1 and CDR2 sequences are KGHDR and SFDVKD. The CDR3 spans 15 residues. In DNA form, the CDR3 reads TGTGCCACCTCCCTGGGGGACAGCGCCACAGATACGCAGTATTTT. Its translation: CATSLGDSATDTQYF.

At least ten counts were recorded for this clonotype. The J gene is TRBJ2-5, the V gene TRBV7-9, with TRBD2 matching 10 bases. Germline CDR1 reads SEHNR; CDR2 reads FQNEAQ (reference sequence). The CDR3 spans 18 residues. Trimming removed 8 bases from V and 5 bases from J; junction bases left unmatched: 20. The CDR3 sequence is CASRLGQRTSGTEETQYF. DNA for the CDR3: TGTGCCAGCCGACTTGGACAACGGACTAGCGGCACCGAGGAGACCCAGTACTTC.

This clonotype has a handful of counts. The V gene is TRBV6-1, the J gene TRBJ2-7; D remains unclear. Germline assignment: CDR1 MNHNS and CDR2 SASEGT. The CDR3 runs 15 residues. Between the trimmed V and J ends, which lost 4 bases and 2 bases, there was a span of 15 bases. CDR3 sequence: CASSVTDGETYEQYF. The CDR3 bases are TGTGCCAGCAGTGTGACGGACGGAGAGACCTACGAGCAGTACTTC.

This sequence joins TRBV21-1 and TRBJ2-7; the D call of TRBD1 is as the table states it, not checked on the DNA. TRBV21-1 is an annotated pseudogene. This CDR3 has 14 residues. This CDR3 reads CASSRRQGAYEQYF. Here the CDR3 DNA reads TGTGCCAGCAGCAGGAGACAGGGGGCCTACGAGCAGTACTTC.

The chain links TRBV29-1 to TRBJ2-3, with D uncertain. The V and J ends lost 6 bases and 0 bases respectively, with 10 bases between them. CDR3 length: 13 amino acids. The germline CDR1 and CDR2 sequences are SQVTM and ANQGSEA. The CDR3 loop reads CSVCATSTDTQYF. The DNA for the CDR3 is TGCAGCGTGTGTGCTACTAGCACAGATACGCAGTATTTT.